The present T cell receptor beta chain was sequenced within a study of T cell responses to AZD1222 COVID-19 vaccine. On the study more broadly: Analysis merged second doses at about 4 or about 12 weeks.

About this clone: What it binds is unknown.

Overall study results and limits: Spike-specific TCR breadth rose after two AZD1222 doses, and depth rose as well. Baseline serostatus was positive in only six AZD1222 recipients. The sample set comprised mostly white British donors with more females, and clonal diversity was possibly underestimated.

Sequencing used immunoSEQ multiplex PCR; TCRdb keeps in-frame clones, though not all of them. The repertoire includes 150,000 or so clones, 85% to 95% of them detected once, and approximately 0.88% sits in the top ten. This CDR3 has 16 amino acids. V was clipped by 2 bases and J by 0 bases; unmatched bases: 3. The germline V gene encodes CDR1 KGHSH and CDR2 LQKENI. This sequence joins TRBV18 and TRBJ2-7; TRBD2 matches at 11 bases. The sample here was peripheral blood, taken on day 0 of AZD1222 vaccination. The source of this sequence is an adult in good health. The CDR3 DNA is TGTGCCAGCTCACCAACTAGCGGGGGTACCTCCTACGAGCAGTACTTC. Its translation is CASSPTSGGTSYEQYF.